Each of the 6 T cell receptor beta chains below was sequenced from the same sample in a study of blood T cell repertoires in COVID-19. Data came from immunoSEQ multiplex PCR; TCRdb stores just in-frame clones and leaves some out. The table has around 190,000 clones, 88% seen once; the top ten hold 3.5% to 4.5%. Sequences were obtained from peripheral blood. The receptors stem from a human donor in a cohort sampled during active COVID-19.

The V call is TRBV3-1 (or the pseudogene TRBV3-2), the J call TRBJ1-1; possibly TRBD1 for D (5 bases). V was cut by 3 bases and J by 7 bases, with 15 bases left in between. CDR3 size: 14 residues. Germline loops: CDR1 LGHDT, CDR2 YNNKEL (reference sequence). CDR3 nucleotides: TGTGCCAGCAGCCAGCGGGGGTACAGCCATGAAGCTTTCTTT. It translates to CASSQRGYSHEAFF.

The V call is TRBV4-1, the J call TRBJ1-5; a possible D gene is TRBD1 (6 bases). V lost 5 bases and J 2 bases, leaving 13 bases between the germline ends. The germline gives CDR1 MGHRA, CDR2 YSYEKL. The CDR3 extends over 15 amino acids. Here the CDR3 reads CASSNLQGGNQPQHF. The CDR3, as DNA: TGCGCCAGCAGCAACCTACAGGGCGGCAATCAGCCCCAGCATTTT.

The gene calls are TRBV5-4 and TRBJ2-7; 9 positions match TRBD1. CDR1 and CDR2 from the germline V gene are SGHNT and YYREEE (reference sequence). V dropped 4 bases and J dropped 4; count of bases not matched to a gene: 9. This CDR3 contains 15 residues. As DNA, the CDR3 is TGTGCCAGCAGCCCCCGCGGGGGACAGGGATACGAGCAGTACTTC. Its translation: CASSPRGGQGYEQYF. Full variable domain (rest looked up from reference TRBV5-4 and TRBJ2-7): ETGVTQSPTHLIKTRGQQVTLRCSSQSGHNTVSWYQQALGQGPQFIFQYYREEENGRGNFPPRFSGLQFPNYSSELNVNALELDDSALYLCASSPRGGQGYEQYFGPGTRLTVT.

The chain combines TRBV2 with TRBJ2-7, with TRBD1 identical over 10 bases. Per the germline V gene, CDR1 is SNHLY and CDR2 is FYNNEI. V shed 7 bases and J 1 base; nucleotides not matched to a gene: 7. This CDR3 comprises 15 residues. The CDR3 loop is CASTQDRGVSYEQYF. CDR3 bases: TGTGCCAGCACCCAGGACAGGGGGGTTTCCTACGAGCAGTACTTC.

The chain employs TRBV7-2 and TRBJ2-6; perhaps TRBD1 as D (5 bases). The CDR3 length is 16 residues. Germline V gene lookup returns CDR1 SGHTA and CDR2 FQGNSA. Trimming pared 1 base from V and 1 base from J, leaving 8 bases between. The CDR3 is CASSLGRVSGANVLTF. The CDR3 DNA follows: TGTGCCAGCAGCTTAGGCAGGGTTTCTGGGGCCAACGTCCTGACTTTC.

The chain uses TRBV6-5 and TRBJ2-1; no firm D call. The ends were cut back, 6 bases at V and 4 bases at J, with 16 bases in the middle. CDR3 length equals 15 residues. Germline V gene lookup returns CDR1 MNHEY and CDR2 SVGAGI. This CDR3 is CASSNDTDIYNEQFF. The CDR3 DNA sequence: TGTGCCAGCAGCAATGACACGGATATTTACAATGAGCAGTTCTTC.